Listed below are T cell receptor beta chains from one sample, sequenced in a study of cytotoxic CD8 clonotypes in ibrutinib-treated CLL. Assay used: immunoSEQ multiplex PCR; TCRdb lists only in-frame clones, some missing. The profile covers about 200,000 clones, with 60% to 80% appearing a single time and about an eighth taken by the ten largest. The sample here was PBMCs, taken after 12 months of ibrutinib treatment. The receptors here all came from a human donor with chronic lymphocytic leukemia. CDR3s include the opening cysteine and the closing phenylalanine or tryptophan. The D gene is left open where the match is weak. Size tells how often a clone was seen (once, few, many) or the class of an expanded clone, and some rows leave it out.

d_gene: NA; abundance: NA; j_gene: TRBJ1-4; v_gene: TRBV7-9; CDR3aa: CASSPNLLGFNEKLFF; CDR3nt: TGTGCCAGCAGCCCGAACCTCCTGGGTTTTAATGAAAAACTGTTTTTT
d_gene: NA; abundance: NA; j_gene: TRBJ2-7; v_gene: TRBV30; CDR3aa: CAWSLYYEQYF; CDR3nt: TGTGCCTGGAGTCTATACTACGAGCAGTACTTC
d_gene: NA; abundance: NA; j_gene: TRBJ1-3; v_gene: TRBV10-3; CDR3aa: CAITPDGISGNTIYF; CDR3nt: TGTGCCATCACTCCCGACGGTATCTCTGGAAACACCATATATTTT
d_gene: TRBD2; abundance: NA; j_gene: TRBJ2-3; v_gene: TRBV4-2; CDR3aa: CASSHDLTSGPSTDTQYF; CDR3nt: TGTGCCAGCAGCCACGACTTAACTAGCGGGCCGAGCACAGATACGCAGTATTTT
d_gene: NA; abundance: NA; j_gene: TRBJ2-1; v_gene: TRBV4-1; CDR3aa: CASSQTRGDEQFF; CDR3nt: TGCGCCAGCAGCCAAACCCGCGGGGATGAGCAGTTCTTC
d_gene: NA; abundance: NA; j_gene: TRBJ2-1; v_gene: TRBV5-1; CDR3aa: CASSLGQPYNEQFF; CDR3nt: TGCGCCAGCAGCCTGGGACAACCCTACAATGAGCAGTTCTTC
d_gene: NA; abundance: NA; j_gene: TRBJ2-7; v_gene: TRBV27; CDR3aa: CASSLGKGPPYEQYF; CDR3nt: TGTGCCAGCAGTTTGGGTAAGGGTCCACCCTACGAGCAGTACTTC
d_gene: TRBD1; abundance: few; j_gene: TRBJ1-6; v_gene: TRBV14; CDR3aa: CASSLRTGMSSPLHF; CDR3nt: TGTGCCAGCAGCTTGCGGACAGGGATGAGCTCACCCCTCCACTTT
d_gene: NA; abundance: NA; j_gene: TRBJ2-2; v_gene: TRBV27; CDR3aa: CASSLEGVGTGELFF; CDR3nt: TGTGCCAGCAGTTTAGAGGGAGTAGGTACCGGGGAGCTGTTTTTT
d_gene: NA; abundance: NA; j_gene: TRBJ1-2; v_gene: TRBV11-2; CDR3aa: CASSLPGVGGYTF; CDR3nt: TGTGCCAGCAGCCTACCAGGGGTCGGTGGCTACACCTTC
d_gene: NA; abundance: many; j_gene: TRBJ2-1; v_gene: TRBV1; CDR3aa: CTSSHASLAYEQFF; CDR3nt: TGCACCAGCAGCCACGCCTCTCTAGCGTATGAGCAGTTCTTC
d_gene: NA; abundance: NA; j_gene: TRBJ1-2; v_gene: TRBV7-8; CDR3aa: CASSVRGLGGYTF; CDR3nt: TGTGCCAGCAGTGTTCGAGGGCTTGGAGGCTACACCTTC
d_gene: NA; abundance: NA; j_gene: TRBJ2-5; v_gene: TRBV28; CDR3aa: CASSTLAGSGETQYF; CDR3nt: TGTGCCAGCAGTACCTTGGCTGGCTCAGGGGAGACCCAGTACTTC
d_gene: NA; abundance: NA; j_gene: TRBJ2-3; v_gene: TRBV27; CDR3aa: CASSLQDGSHTDTQYF; CDR3nt: TGTGCCAGCAGTCTACAAGACGGGAGCCACACAGATACGCAGTATTTT
d_gene: TRBD1; abundance: NA; j_gene: TRBJ2-5; v_gene: TRBV5-8; CDR3aa: CASSVFPQGSNRRETQYF; CDR3nt: TGTGCCAGCAGCGTCTTCCCACAGGGGTCTAACAGAAGGGAGACCCAGTACTTC
d_gene: NA; abundance: NA; j_gene: TRBJ1-1; v_gene: TRBV14; CDR3aa: CASRPQGGTEAFF; CDR3nt: TGTGCCAGCAGACCACAGGGTGGCACTGAAGCTTTCTTT
d_gene: TRBD1; abundance: NA; j_gene: TRBJ2-7; v_gene: TRBV19; CDR3aa: CASSIGTGLSLTLPEQYF; CDR3nt: TGTGCCAGTAGTATTGGGACAGGTTTATCTCTGACGCTCCCAGAGCAGTACTTC
d_gene: NA; abundance: NA; j_gene: TRBJ1-1; v_gene: TRBV6-7; CDR3aa: CASSYVEGPNTEAFF; CDR3nt: TGTGCCAGCAGTTACGTTGAGGGTCCGAACACTGAAGCTTTCTTT
d_gene: TRBD2; abundance: few; j_gene: TRBJ2-1; v_gene: TRBV2; CDR3aa: CASTEGLAGGQFF; CDR3nt: TGTGCCAGCACCGAGGGGCTAGCGGGGGGGCAATTCTTC
d_gene: NA; abundance: NA; j_gene: TRBJ1-2; v_gene: TRBV29-1; CDR3aa: CSVEFRAALYGYTF; CDR3nt: TGCAGCGTTGAATTTCGGGCAGCCCTGTATGGCTACACCTTC
d_gene: NA; abundance: NA; j_gene: TRBJ2-5; v_gene: TRBV6-5; CDR3aa: CASSSQLDYQETQYF; CDR3nt: TGTGCCAGCAGCTCACAACTAGACTACCAAGAGACCCAGTACTTC
d_gene: TRBD1; abundance: few; j_gene: TRBJ2-7; v_gene: TRBV5-1; CDR3aa: CASSSSTGGRPSYEQYF; CDR3nt: TGCGCCAGCAGCTCTTCGACAGGGGGTCGACCTTCCTACGAGCAGTACTTC
d_gene: TRBD1; abundance: once; j_gene: TRBJ2-7; v_gene: TRBV9; CDR3aa: CASSVGGNRGIYEQYF; CDR3nt: TGTGCCAGCAGCGTAGGGGGAAACAGGGGAATCTACGAGCAGTACTTC
d_gene: NA; abundance: NA; j_gene: TRBJ2-1; v_gene: TRBV12-2; CDR3aa: CASRLMDGRLTYNEQFF; CDR3nt: TGTGCAAGTCGCTTAATGGACGGGAGACTGACCTACAATGAGCAGTTCTTC
d_gene: NA; abundance: few; j_gene: TRBJ2-3; v_gene: TRBV4-2; CDR3aa: CASSSTGPDTQYF; CDR3nt: TGTGCCAGCAGCTCTACAGGACCAGATACGCAGTATTTT
d_gene: NA; abundance: NA; j_gene: TRBJ1-3; v_gene: TRBV5-1; CDR3aa: CASSLAISGSGNTIYF; CDR3nt: TGCGCCAGCAGCTTGGCTATCTCGGGGTCCGGAAACACCATATATTTT
d_gene: TRBD1; abundance: NA; j_gene: TRBJ1-4; v_gene: TRBV7-6; CDR3aa: CASSPRPGQGNEKLFF; CDR3nt: TGTGCCAGCAGCCCTCGGCCGGGACAGGGAAATGAAAAACTGTTTTTT
d_gene: NA; abundance: NA; j_gene: TRBJ1-1; v_gene: TRBV30; CDR3aa: CAWSVKDGTGEAFF; CDR3nt: TGTGCCTGGAGTGTAAAGGATGGGACCGGTGAAGCTTTCTTT
d_gene: NA; abundance: NA; j_gene: TRBJ2-1; v_gene: TRBV19; CDR3aa: CASSNEGLGNEQFF; CDR3nt: TGTGCCAGTAGTAATGAGGGTCTGGGCAATGAGCAGTTCTTC
d_gene: NA; abundance: NA; j_gene: TRBJ1-2; v_gene: TRBV19; CDR3aa: CASMGRAYGYTF; CDR3nt: TGTGCCAGTATGGGCAGAGCCTATGGCTACACCTTC
d_gene: TRBD1; abundance: NA; j_gene: TRBJ2-1; v_gene: TRBV6-1; CDR3aa: CASSVQGVSSYNEQFF; CDR3nt: TGTGCCAGCAGTGTACAGGGGGTTAGCTCCTACAATGAGCAGTTCTTC
d_gene: TRBD1; abundance: once; j_gene: TRBJ2-7; v_gene: TRBV14; CDR3aa: CASSQATGGPSYEQYF; CDR3nt: TGTGCCAGCAGCCAAGCAACAGGGGGACCTTCCTACGAGCAGTACTTC
d_gene: NA; abundance: NA; j_gene: TRBJ2-3; v_gene: TRBV5-1; CDR3aa: CASSLPASGTDTQYF; CDR3nt: TGCGCCAGCAGCTTGCCCGCTAGCGGCACAGATACGCAGTATTTT
d_gene: TRBD2; abundance: NA; j_gene: TRBJ2-2; v_gene: TRBV5-4; CDR3aa: CASSPSSGGSYTGELFF; CDR3nt: TGTGCCAGCAGCCCCTCTAGCGGGGGGTCCTACACCGGGGAGCTGTTTTTT
d_gene: TRBD1; abundance: NA; j_gene: TRBJ1-2; v_gene: TRBV19; CDR3aa: CASRRTGFDGYTF; CDR3nt: TGTGCCAGTAGAAGGACAGGGTTCGATGGCTACACCTTC
d_gene: NA; abundance: NA; j_gene: TRBJ1-2; v_gene: TRBV6-5; CDR3aa: CASSYGRSGSYGYTF; CDR3nt: TGTGCCAGCAGTTACGGGCGCTCAGGGTCCTATGGCTACACCTTC
d_gene: TRBD1; abundance: NA; j_gene: TRBJ1-5; v_gene: TRBV5-4; CDR3aa: CASSAGQSQPQHF; CDR3nt: TGTGCCAGCAGCGCGGGACAGAGTCAGCCCCAGCATTTT
d_gene: NA; abundance: NA; j_gene: TRBJ2-7; v_gene: TRBV4-1; CDR3aa: CASSQDLGGFSSYEQYF; CDR3nt: TGCGCCAGCAGCCAAGATCTGGGCGGATTTAGCTCCTACGAGCAGTACTTC
d_gene: NA; abundance: NA; j_gene: TRBJ2-1; v_gene: TRBV11-2; CDR3aa: CASSPRPGGYSSYNEQFF; CDR3nt: TGTGCCAGCAGCCCTAGACCTGGCGGATATAGCTCCTACAATGAGCAGTTCTTC
d_gene: NA; abundance: NA; j_gene: TRBJ1-1; v_gene: TRBV18; CDR3aa: CASSPLEEGFGAFF; CDR3nt: TGTGCCAGCTCACCCCTAGAAGAGGGATTTGGTGCTTTCTTT
d_gene: NA; abundance: NA; j_gene: TRBJ1-3; v_gene: TRBV27; CDR3aa: CASSLPGNTIYF; CDR3nt: TGTGCCAGCAGTCTTCCTGGAAACACCATATATTTT
d_gene: NA; abundance: NA; j_gene: TRBJ2-2; v_gene: TRBV10-3; CDR3aa: CAISEGRSNTGELFF; CDR3nt: TGTGCCATCAGTGAAGGTCGGTCGAACACCGGGGAGCTGTTTTTT
d_gene: NA; abundance: NA; j_gene: TRBJ1-3; v_gene: TRBV5-1; CDR3aa: CASSLDQGGNTIYF; CDR3nt: TGCGCCAGCAGCTTGGACCAGGGTGGAAACACCATATATTTT
d_gene: TRBD1; abundance: NA; j_gene: TRBJ2-5; v_gene: TRBV6-5; CDR3aa: CASVRQGNGETQYF; CDR3nt: TGTGCCAGCGTCAGACAGGGGAATGGAGAGACCCAGTACTTC
d_gene: TRBD2; abundance: NA; j_gene: TRBJ2-3; v_gene: TRBV9; CDR3aa: CASSVDPSGGTSTDTQYF; CDR3nt: TGTGCCAGCAGCGTAGACCCTAGCGGGGGCACAAGCACAGATACGCAGTATTTT
d_gene: NA; abundance: NA; j_gene: TRBJ2-5; v_gene: TRBV6-6; CDR3aa: CASSPYRTQYF; CDR3nt: TGTGCCAGCAGTCCCTATCGGACCCAGTACTTC
d_gene: NA; abundance: NA; j_gene: TRBJ2-1; v_gene: TRBV25-1; CDR3aa: CASSESVTGSINEQFF; CDR3nt: TGTGCCAGCAGTGAGTCTGTCACAGGGTCTATAAATGAGCAGTTCTTC
d_gene: TRBD2; abundance: NA; j_gene: TRBJ2-3; v_gene: TRBV5-1; CDR3aa: CASSQRAGRLVDTQYF; CDR3nt: TGCGCCAGCAGCCAAAGGGCCGGGAGGTTGGTAGATACGCAGTATTTT
d_gene: NA; abundance: NA; j_gene: TRBJ1-5; v_gene: TRBV10-3; CDR3aa: CAGGEDQPQHF; CDR3nt: TGCGCGGGGGGGGAGGATCAGCCCCAGCATTTT
d_gene: NA; abundance: once; j_gene: TRBJ1-5; v_gene: TRBV6-1; CDR3aa: CASSAGLGSNQPQHF; CDR3nt: TGTGCCAGCAGTGCGGGGTTGGGGTCCAATCAGCCCCAGCATTTT
d_gene: TRBD2; abundance: NA; j_gene: TRBJ2-3; v_gene: TRBV10-1; CDR3aa: CASSLTSGGEDTQYF; CDR3nt: TGCGCCAGCAGCCTGACTAGCGGGGGGGAAGATACGCAGTATTTT
d_gene: TRBD1; abundance: NA; j_gene: TRBJ1-1; v_gene: TRBV27; CDR3aa: CASSLLVPGQGWGTEAFF; CDR3nt: TGTGCCAGCAGTTTGCTCGTCCCGGGACAGGGGTGGGGCACTGAAGCTTTCTTT
d_gene: TRBD2; abundance: NA; j_gene: TRBJ2-7; v_gene: TRBV6-1; CDR3aa: CASSGRGPQREGEQYF; CDR3nt: TGTGCCAGCAGTGGACGGGGGCCCCAGCGGGAGGGTGAGCAGTACTTC
d_gene: NA; abundance: NA; j_gene: TRBJ2-3; v_gene: TRBV2; CDR3aa: CASSLGQIRDPDTQYF; CDR3nt: TGTGCCAGCAGCTTAGGGCAGATTAGAGACCCAGATACGCAGTATTTT
d_gene: NA; abundance: NA; j_gene: TRBJ2-7; v_gene: TRBV27; CDR3aa: CASSLRGSYEQYF; CDR3nt: TGTGCCAGCAGTTTACGTGGATCCTACGAGCAGTACTTC
d_gene: NA; abundance: few; j_gene: TRBJ1-2; v_gene: TRBV6-5; CDR3aa: CASSPTSATYGYTF; CDR3nt: TGTGCCAGCAGTCCGACGTCAGCAACCTATGGCTACACCTTC
d_gene: NA; abundance: few; j_gene: TRBJ2-2; v_gene: TRBV5-1; CDR3aa: CASSLPASPNTGELFF; CDR3nt: TGCGCCAGCAGCTTGCCGGCGTCCCCGAACACCGGGGAGCTGTTTTTT
d_gene: TRBD1; abundance: NA; j_gene: TRBJ2-4; v_gene: TRBV30; CDR3aa: CAWSVGTGNIQYF; CDR3nt: TGTGCCTGGAGTGTTGGGACAGGGAACATTCAGTACTTC